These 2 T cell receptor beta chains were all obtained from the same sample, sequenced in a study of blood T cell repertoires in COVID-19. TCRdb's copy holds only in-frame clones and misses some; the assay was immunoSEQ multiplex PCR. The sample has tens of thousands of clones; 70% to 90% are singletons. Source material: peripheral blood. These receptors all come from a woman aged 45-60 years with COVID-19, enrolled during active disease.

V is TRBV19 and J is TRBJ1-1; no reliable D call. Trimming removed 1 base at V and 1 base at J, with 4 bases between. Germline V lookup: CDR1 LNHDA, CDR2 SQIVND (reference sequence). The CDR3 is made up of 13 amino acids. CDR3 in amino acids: CASSIGQNTEAFF. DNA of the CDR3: TGTGCCAGTAGTATAGGACAGAACACTGAAGCTTTCTTT.

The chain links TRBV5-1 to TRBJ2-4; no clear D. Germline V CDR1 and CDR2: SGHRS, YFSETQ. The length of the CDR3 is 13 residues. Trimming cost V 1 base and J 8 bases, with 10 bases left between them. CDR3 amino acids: CASSLTVADIQYF. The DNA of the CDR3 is TGCGCCAGCAGCTTGACAGTTGCCGACATTCAGTACTTC.